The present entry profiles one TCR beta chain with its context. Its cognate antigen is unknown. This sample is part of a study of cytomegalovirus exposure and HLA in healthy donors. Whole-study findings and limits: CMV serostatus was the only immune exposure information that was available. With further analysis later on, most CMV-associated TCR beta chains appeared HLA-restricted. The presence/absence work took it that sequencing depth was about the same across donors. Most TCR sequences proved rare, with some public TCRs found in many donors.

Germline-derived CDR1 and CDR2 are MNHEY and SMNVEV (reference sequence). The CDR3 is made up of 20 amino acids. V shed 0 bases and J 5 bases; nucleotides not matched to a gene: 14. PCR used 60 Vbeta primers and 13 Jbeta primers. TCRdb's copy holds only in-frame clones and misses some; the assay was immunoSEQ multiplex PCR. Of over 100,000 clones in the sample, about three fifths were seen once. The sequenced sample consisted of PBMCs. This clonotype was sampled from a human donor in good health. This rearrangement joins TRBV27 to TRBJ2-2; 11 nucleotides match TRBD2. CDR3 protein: CASSLSILPNSGRVTGELFF. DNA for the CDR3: TGTGCCAGCAGTTTATCGATTCTCCCGAATAGCGGGAGGGTTACCGGGGAGCTGTTTTTT.